The 16 T cell receptor beta chains below all came from one sample that was sequenced in a study of cytomegalovirus exposure and HLA in healthy donors. Primers for the PCR totalled 60 Vbeta and 13 Jbeta. Assay: immunoSEQ multiplex PCR; the TCRdb copy retains only in-frame clones and omits some. The sample shows about 200,000 clones, over 60% of them seen only once. The sample comprised PBMCs. These receptor sequences come from a woman aged 35 to 49 in good health and CMV-seronegative.

The chain carries TRBV29-1 and TRBJ2-1, with 7 positions matching TRBD2. The V and J ends lost 7 bases and 0 bases, in that order; junction bases with no gene match: 9. Per germline, CDR1 SQVTM and CDR2 ANQGSEA. The CDR3 is made up of 15 amino acids. CDR3 DNA: TGCAGCGGTCTGGGGGGGACCGGCTCCTACAATGAGCAGTTCTTC. Encoded protein: CSGLGGTGSYNEQFF.

This chain uses TRBV30 with TRBJ2-1; perhaps TRBD2 as D (6 bases). The CDR3 loop spans 15 amino acids. Germline V gene sequence: CDR1 GTSNPN, CDR2 SVGIG (reference sequence). V was trimmed by 3 bases and J by 2 bases, leaving 14 bases between them. CDR3 residues: CAWSSAGTPYNEQFF. Here the CDR3 DNA reads TGTGCCTGGAGCTCCGCCGGGACTCCCTACAATGAGCAGTTCTTC.

J is TRBJ1-4 and V is TRBV14; 7 nucleotides agree with TRBD1. This CDR3 comprises 16 residues. The V gene's germline CDR1 is SGHDN and CDR2 FVKESK. The junction had 10 bases not matched to a gene; V was cut back by 1 base and J by 8 bases. The CDR3 sequence is CASSQVYPGGREKLFF. Written as DNA, the CDR3 is TGTGCCAGCAGCCAAGTGTACCCAGGGGGGAGGGAAAAACTGTTTTTT.

The CDR3 nucleotides read TGTGCCAGCAGTTTTACGGGGGCAGGGGGCCTCGATGAGCAGTTCTTC. Its protein is CASSFTGAGGLDEQFF. The chain carries TRBV27 and TRBJ2-1; 8 positions agree with TRBD1. The CDR3 is 16 residues long. Looked up from germline, CDR1 is MNHEY and CDR2 is SMNVEV (reference sequence). J lost 8 bases, V lost 3 bases, and 12 bases had no gene match.

This clone was seen once. J is TRBJ1-2 and V is TRBV7-2; TRBD1 is a possible D gene (5 bases). The CDR3 sequence is 16 residues long. In germline, CDR1 is SGHTA, CDR2 FQGNSA. V lost 3 bases and J lost 0, with 14 bases in between. In nucleotides, the CDR3 is TGTGCCAGCAGCTTCGGAGGGGATCGGGCTAACTATGGCTACACCTTC. Its translation: CASSFGGDRANYGYTF. Full variable domain (missing parts from reference TRBV7-2 and TRBJ1-2): GAGVSQSPSNKVTEKGKDVELRCDPISGHTALYWYRQSLGQGLEFLIYFQGNSAPDKSGLPSDRFSAERTGGSVSTLTIQRTQQEDSAVYLCASSFGGDRANYGYTFGSGTRLTVV.

This rearrangement joins TRBV5-1 to TRBJ1-4, with a tentative D call TRBD1 (6 bases). Trimming shortened V by 4 bases and J by 6 bases, and 16 bases separated the two germline ends. The CDR3 runs 15 residues. Germline CDR1 reads SGHRS; CDR2 reads YFSETQ. CDR3 bases: TGCGCCAGCAGCCCCGGGGGGGCAAACTATGAAAAACTGTTTTTT. Translation gives CASSPGGANYEKLFF.

This chain links TRBV2 with TRBJ1-2; D is ambiguous. The germline V gene has CDR1 SNHLY and CDR2 FYNNEI. The CDR3 is 13 residues long. V lost 0 bases and J lost 3, with 5 bases in between. The CDR3 sequence: CASSEAPDYGYTF. CDR3 DNA sequence: TGTGCCAGCAGTGAAGCACCAGACTATGGCTACACCTTC. Full variable domain (rest looked up from reference TRBV2 and TRBJ1-2): EPEVTQTPSHQVTQMGQEVILRCVPISNHLYFYWYRQILGQKVEFLVSFYNNEISEKSEIFDDQFSVERPDGSNFTLKIRSTKLEDSAMYFCASSEAPDYGYTFGSGTRLTVV.

The rearrangement uses TRBV7-2 and TRBJ2-7; D is undetermined. The V gene lost 1 base and the J gene lost 2 bases, with 9 bases spanning the gap. Germline V gene sequence: CDR1 SGHTA, CDR2 FQGNSA. CDR3 size: 14 residues. Here the CDR3 DNA reads TGTGCCAGCAGCTTAGACCACAGAGCCTACGAGCAGTACTTC. This gives the protein CASSLDHRAYEQYF.

J is TRBJ1-2 and V is TRBV30; D call uncertain. Germline V lookup: CDR1 GTSNPN, CDR2 SVGIG (reference sequence). The V end was cut by 2 bases, the J end by 5 bases, with 6 bases between. The CDR3 runs to 11 residues. The CDR3 sequence: CAWSYQYGYTF. CDR3 bases: TGTGCCTGGAGTTACCAGTATGGCTACACCTTC.

Turning to this clone: The same CDR3 also results from other DNA sequences found in this sample. The gene calls are TRBV18 and TRBJ2-5; no clear D gene. This CDR3 is built from 11 residues. CDR1 is KGHSH and CDR2 is LQKENI in the germline V gene. V lost 3 bases, J lost 4 bases, and 3 bases lay in between. The CDR3 DNA is TGTGCCAGCTCACCCGGAGAGACCCAGTACTTC. Protein: CASSPGETQYF.

This chain connects TRBV11-3 to TRBJ2-1; TRBD2 matches at 11 bases. V shed 6 bases and J 2 bases; nucleotides not matched to a gene: 0. The CDR3 is 14 residues long. The V gene's germline CDR1 is SGHNT and CDR2 YENEEA. CDR3 protein: CASRGLAAYNEQFF. The CDR3 DNA reads TGTGCCAGCAGGGGACTAGCGGCCTACAATGAGCAGTTCTTC.

The genes are TRBV7-2 and TRBJ2-5; no definite D call. This CDR3 has 12 residues. The V gene lost 4 bases and the J gene lost 1 base, with 4 bases spanning the gap. The germline CDR1 and CDR2 sequences are SGHTA and FQGNSA. As DNA, the CDR3 is TGTGCCAGCAGCTCCAGCCAAGAGACCCAGTACTTC. Translating gives CASSSSQETQYF.

The chain employs TRBV29-1 and TRBJ2-7; D is perhaps TRBD1 (6 bases). The CDR3 has 12 residues. From germline, CDR1 is SQVTM and CDR2 ANQGSEA. The germline V and J ends were trimmed by 6 bases and 6 bases, with 15 bases remaining between them. The CDR3 loop is CSVAGVQREQYF. The CDR3 DNA follows: TGCAGCGTAGCAGGGGTCCAGCGCGAGCAGTACTTC.

As DNA, the CDR3 is TGTGCCTGTAACCTTAACAGGAGCTATGGCTACACCTTC. It is translated as CACNLNRSYGYTF. This chain links TRBV30 with TRBJ1-2, with D possibly TRBD1 on 5 matching bases. V lost 6 bases to trimming and J lost 4 bases, with 15 bases between them. The V gene's germline CDR1 is GTSNPN and CDR2 SVGIG (reference sequence). The CDR3 sequence is 13 residues long.

The J gene is TRBJ1-1, the V gene TRBV5-4; possibly TRBD1 for D (6 bases). Trimming cost V 4 bases and J 1 base, with 14 bases left between them. CDR3 length: 15 residues. CDR1 SGHNT and CDR2 YYREEE come from the germline V gene (reference sequence). The CDR3, as DNA: TGTGCCAGCAGCACTAAACAGGGATGGAACACTGAAGCTTTCTTT. Its protein is CASSTKQGWNTEAFF.

Written as DNA, the CDR3 is TGCGCCAGCAGCCCAAGGACTAGCGGGAGGAGAAGGAATGAGCAGTTCTTC. Protein product: CASSPRTSGRRRNEQFF. The chain uses TRBV5-1 and TRBJ2-1; TRBD2 matches 14 bases. With 4 bases clipped from V and 7 bases from J, the junction kept 10 bases outside the gene matches. This CDR3 is built from 17 residues. Germline V gene data show CDR1 as SGHRS and CDR2 as YFSETQ.